Presented here are 22 T cell receptor beta chains from one specimen sequenced in a study of CD8 T cells in ankylosing spondylitis. TCRdb recomputed calls from the 5' RACE reads with MiXCR, one row per CDR3 protein. In the table there are about 42,000 distinct CDR3 sequences, about 4% of which are singletons. The sample taken for sequencing was blood, either unsorted or a sorted T cell fraction (not recorded which). Source of these receptors: a female donor with ankylosing spondylitis or in good health (not recorded which).

The V and J genes are TRBV9 and TRBJ2-3; D tentatively fits TRBD1 or TRBD2 (6 bases each). This CDR3 contains 16 residues. V was trimmed by 0 bases and J by 2 bases, leaving 13 bases between them. Per germline, CDR1 SGDLS and CDR2 YYNGEE. In nucleotides, the CDR3 is TGTGCCAGCAGCGTAGAGGGGGGACCAAACACAGATACGCAGTATTTT. Translation: CASSVEGGPNTDTQYF. Full variable domain (outside the CDR3, taken from reference TRBV9 and TRBJ2-3): DSGVTQTPKHLITATGQRVTLRCSPRSGDLSVYWYQQSLDQGLQFLIQYYNGEERAKGNILERFSAQQFPDLHSELNLSSLELGDSALYFCASSVEGGPNTDTQYFGPGTRLTVL.

At least ten counts were recorded for this clonotype. This chain links TRBV9 with TRBJ2-7, with 9 bases lining up with TRBD2. This CDR3 region has 17 residues. The ends lost 0 bases at V and 6 bases at J; junction bases unmatched: 13. Looked up from germline, CDR1 is SGDLS and CDR2 is YYNGEE. CDR3 bases: TGTGCCAGCAGCGTAGGCTATTCTAGCGGGGAGACGGGCGAGCAGTACTTC. It encodes CASSVGYSSGETGEQYF. Full variable domain (rest looked up from reference TRBV9 and TRBJ2-7): DSGVTQTPKHLITATGQRVTLRCSPRSGDLSVYWYQQSLDQGLQFLIQYYNGEERAKGNILERFSAQQFPDLHSELNLSSLELGDSALYFCASSVGYSSGETGEQYFGPGTRLTVT.

The sample holds one count of this clonotype. A much larger clone sits a single nucleotide away, making a read error possible. This chain joins TRBV9 and TRBJ1-2; D is perhaps TRBD1 (6 bases). CDR1 is SGDLS and CDR2 is YYNGEE in the germline V gene. Deletions cut 0 bases from V and 4 bases from J, with 13 bases between. CDR3 length: 15 residues. The CDR3 nucleotides read TGTGCCAGCAGCGTAGAGAAAGGGGGGATCTATGGCTACACCTTC. Amino acid sequence: CASSVEKGGIYGYTF.

At least ten counts were recorded for this clonotype. The rearrangement joins TRBV9 to TRBJ2-3; D not certain. Germline V gene data show CDR1 as SGDLS and CDR2 as YYNGEE. The CDR3 totals 16 residues. The germline V and J ends were trimmed by 0 bases and 6 bases, with 17 bases remaining between them. CDR3 nucleotides: TGTGCCAGCAGCGTAGGAGGTAGCCCGAAAGGGGATACGCAGTATTTT. Amino acids: CASSVGGSPKGDTQYF.

This clonotype was seen ten or more times. The chain combines TRBV9 with TRBJ2-5; D is unresolved. Germline V gene sequence: CDR1 SGDLS, CDR2 YYNGEE. The CDR3 consists of 13 residues. Trimming left V 0 bases short and J 5 bases short, with 8 bases between. The DNA of the CDR3 is TGTGCCAGCAGCGTAGGTCACCGGGAGACCCAGTACTTC. Translating it yields CASSVGHRETQYF.

This chain uses TRBV9 with TRBJ2-1; D remains ambiguous. The CDR3 is 13 residues long. Trimming stripped 0 bases from V and 5 bases from J, with 6 bases between. Germline V gene lookup returns CDR1 SGDLS and CDR2 YYNGEE. Here the CDR3 DNA reads TGTGCCAGCAGCGTAGTAATAAACAATGAGCAGTTCTTC. Translation gives CASSVVINNEQFF.

Sample share makes this clonotype medium-sized. The chain has TRBV9 and TRBJ1-1; D is unresolved. The CDR3 loop spans 15 amino acids. V lost 4 bases to trimming and J lost 0 bases, with 13 bases between them. Germline V CDR1 and CDR2: SGDLS, YYNGEE. This CDR3 is CASSTGGRLNTEAFF. The CDR3 coding sequence is TGTGCCAGCAGCACGGGTGGACGGCTGAACACTGAAGCTTTCTTT.

This clonotype occurred many times. The chain is built from TRBV9 and TRBJ1-4; D is unresolved. CDR1 SGDLS and CDR2 YYNGEE come from the germline V gene. The CDR3 runs 13 residues. Between the trimmed V and J ends, which lost 2 bases and 8 bases, there was a span of 10 bases. The CDR3, as DNA: TGTGCCAGCAGCGTTAGCCTGGGCGAAAAACTGTTTTTT. Protein product: CASSVSLGEKLFF.

This clonotype showed up just a few times. The V and J genes are TRBV9 and TRBJ1-2; 10 bases align to TRBD1. Germline V CDR1 and CDR2: SGDLS, YYNGEE. The J segment lost 6 bases and the V segment lost 0 bases, leaving 8 bases of the junction unmatched. This CDR3 has 16 residues. The CDR3, as DNA: TGTGCCAGCAGCGTAGCTACCTCCGGGACAGGGGATGGCTACACCTTC. This gives the protein CASSVATSGTGDGYTF.

In this sample, this clonotype turned up many times. V is TRBV9 and J is TRBJ2-3; 15 bases align to TRBD2. CDR3 size: 16 residues. V lost 4 bases and J lost 4; bases outside the gene matches: 4. CDR1 is SGDLS, CDR2 YYNGEE, per germline. The chain's CDR3 is CASSPGLAGGSDTQYF. In DNA, the CDR3 is TGTGCCAGCAGCCCGGGACTAGCGGGGGGATCAGATACGCAGTATTTT.

This clonotype has ten or more counts. The gene calls are TRBV9 and TRBJ1-1; 7 nucleotides align to TRBD1. V trimming: 0 bases; J trimming: 8 bases; junction bases outside the gene matches: 7. Looked up from germline, CDR1 is SGDLS and CDR2 is YYNGEE. This CDR3 contains 14 residues. This chain's CDR3 is CASSVAQGQHEAFF. Written as DNA, the CDR3 is TGTGCCAGCAGCGTAGCTCAGGGACAGCACGAAGCTTTCTTT.

V gene TRBV9 combines with J gene TRBJ1-1; D is perhaps TRBD1 (6 bases). The CDR3 has 15 residues. V shed 0 bases and J shed 8 bases, with 17 bases lying between them. The germline V gene has CDR1 SGDLS and CDR2 YYNGEE. CDR3 sequence (DNA): TGTGCCAGCAGCGTAGAGGACTTAGGGGGGGAGGAAGCTTTCTTT. It yields the protein CASSVEDLGGEEAFF.

This clonotype was counted many times. This rearrangement joins TRBV9 to TRBJ2-7; possible D gene TRBD1, 6 bases. V was cut by 4 bases and J by 0 bases, with 14 bases left in between. Per the germline V gene, CDR1 is SGDLS and CDR2 is YYNGEE. CDR3 length: 15 residues. The CDR3 region is CASSPMGARSYEQYF. The CDR3 region has the DNA TGTGCCAGCAGCCCCATGGGGGCCCGCTCCTACGAGCAGTACTTC.

This clonotype was seen ten or more times. This chain connects TRBV9 to TRBJ2-5, with D tentatively TRBD2 (6 bases). This CDR3 contains 16 residues. V shed 0 bases and J shed 4 bases, with 16 bases lying between them. Germline CDR1 and CDR2: SGDLS and YYNGEE. The CDR3 spells CASSVDFQGGVETQYF. CDR3 DNA: TGTGCCAGCAGCGTAGATTTCCAGGGAGGAGTAGAGACCCAGTACTTC.

This clonotype was seen at least ten times. V usage is TRBV9 and J usage is TRBJ2-7, with 9 bases matching TRBD2. V shed 4 bases, J shed 3 bases, and the junction held 11 bases outside the gene matches. Germline CDR1 is SGDLS and CDR2 is YYNGEE. CDR3 size: 16 residues. In DNA, the CDR3 is TGTGCCAGCAGCACGGCGGGGGCGGGGGGGATCTACGAGCAGTACTTC. It translates to CASSTAGAGGIYEQYF.

This clonotype was counted ten times or more. CDR3 nucleotide sequence: TGTGCCAGCAGCTCACCCCGGGGTATCGACTATGGCTACACCTTC. Protein product: CASSSPRGIDYGYTF. The chain recombines TRBV9 with TRBJ1-2, with D uncertain. Germline CDR1 is SGDLS and CDR2 is YYNGEE. Trimming shortened V by 4 bases and J by 3 bases, and 16 bases separated the two germline ends. The CDR3 is 15 residues long.

This clonotype was counted many times. The gene calls are TRBV9 and TRBJ2-3; 10 positions match TRBD2. The CDR3 contains 16 residues. Germline loops: CDR1 SGDLS, CDR2 YYNGEE. V gave up 0 bases and J gave up 2 bases; unmatched junction bases: 3. The CDR3 is CASSVAAGGYTDTQYF. In nucleotides, the CDR3 is TGTGCCAGCAGCGTAGCAGCGGGGGGGTACACAGATACGCAGTATTTT.

This clonotype was recorded at least ten times. This chain connects TRBV9 to TRBJ2-7; 12 positions match TRBD1. CDR1 and CDR2 (germline): SGDLS, YYNGEE. The CDR3 loop spans 14 amino acids. With V trimmed by 3 bases and J by 9 bases, 7 bases remained unmatched. This CDR3 is CASSEGTGGEPQYF. CDR3 nucleotides: TGTGCCAGCAGCGAGGGGACAGGGGGCGAACCGCAGTACTTC.

This clonotype has at least ten counts. The CDR3 sequence: CASSLGGGIEDNSPLHF. DNA of the CDR3: TGTGCCAGCAGCTTAGGAGGGGGGATTGAGGATAATTCACCCCTCCACTTT. J is TRBJ1-6 and V is TRBV11-3; weak D call: TRBD1 (6 bases). CDR3 length: 17 amino acids. V gave up 1 base and J gave up 5 bases, with 15 bases separating them. Germline CDR1 is SGHNT and CDR2 is YENEEA. Full variable domain (remainder filled in from reference TRBV11-3 and TRBJ1-6): EAGVVQSPRYKIIEKKQPVAFWCNPISGHNTLYWYLQNLGQGPELLIRYENEEAVDDSQLPKDRFSAERLKGVDSTLKIQPAELGDSAVYLCASSLGGGIEDNSPLHFGNGTRLTVT.

This clonotype occurred a few times. The genes are TRBV9 and TRBJ2-3, with TRBD2 identical over 9 bases. V lost 4 bases and J lost 8; bases outside the gene matches: 14. The CDR3 has 16 residues. The V gene's germline CDR1 is SGDLS and CDR2 YYNGEE. CDR3 DNA: TGTGCCAGCAGCTCAGACAGCGGGAGGCTTGTGGTTACGCAGTATTTT. This codes for CASSSDSGRLVVTQYF. Full variable domain (rest looked up from reference TRBV9 and TRBJ2-3): DSGVTQTPKHLITATGQRVTLRCSPRSGDLSVYWYQQSLDQGLQFLIQYYNGEERAKGNILERFSAQQFPDLHSELNLSSLELGDSALYFCASSSDSGRLVVTQYFGPGTRLTVL.

This clonotype was observed many times. The chain employs TRBV9 and TRBJ2-5; D might be TRBD1 (5 bases). CDR1 is SGDLS, CDR2 YYNGEE, per germline. Trimming cost V 2 bases and J 5 bases, with 10 bases left between them. This CDR3 has 13 amino acids. CDR3 sequence: CASSVGHGETQYF. In DNA form, the CDR3 reads TGTGCCAGCAGCGTTGGACATGGGGAGACCCAGTACTTC.

The rearrangement joins TRBV9 to TRBJ1-5; D is unclear. The V gene lost 3 bases and the J gene lost 10 bases, with 17 bases spanning the gap. The CDR3 has 14 amino acids. Germline V lookup: CDR1 SGDLS, CDR2 YYNGEE. The CDR3 sequence is CASSAGFTQNPQHF. For the CDR3, the DNA is TGTGCCAGCAGCGCCGGCTTTACTCAAAACCCCCAGCATTTT.